A selection of T cell receptor beta chains follows, all from one sample in a study of T cells in Graves' hyperthyroidism and ophthalmopathy. TCRdb independently ran MiXCR on the multiplex PCR reads; one entry per CDR3 protein. The table lists under 350,000 distinct CDR3 sequences, around a fifth of them singletons. The specimen was blood. These receptors all stem from a woman in her 50s with Graves' hyperthyroidism. CDR3s include the opening cysteine and the closing phenylalanine or tryptophan. Each record gives: clone size, D gene, V gene, J gene, CDR3 DNA, CDR3 protein. The D gene is left open where the match is weak. Size is stated for part of the rows, as once, few or many counts, or as a class when the clone is expanded.

abundance: many
d_gene: -
v_gene: TRBV5-1
j_gene: TRBJ2-1
CDR3nt: TGCGCCAGCAGCTTTTTTAGTCTCCATGAGCAGTTCTTC
CDR3aa: CASSFFSLHEQFF

abundance: many
d_gene: TRBD1
v_gene: TRBV20-1
j_gene: TRBJ1-5
CDR3nt: TGCAGTGCTAGGGGGCCGGGACAGGGTTATCAGCCCCAGCATTTT
CDR3aa: CSARGPGQGYQPQHF

abundance: few
d_gene: TRBD2
v_gene: TRBV11-1
j_gene: TRBJ2-3
CDR3nt: TGTGCCAGCAGCTTACTAGCGGGAATTACCGGTACGCAGTATTTT
CDR3aa: CASSLLAGITGTQYF

abundance: many
d_gene: TRBD2
v_gene: TRBV4-2
j_gene: TRBJ2-2
CDR3nt: TGTGCCAGCAGCGAGGGGAGGGGCGACACCGGGGAGCTGTTTTTT
CDR3aa: CASSEGRGDTGELFF

abundance: -
d_gene: -
v_gene: TRBV19
j_gene: TRBJ1-1
CDR3nt: TGTGCCAGTACTACTACGAGTACCCTTAACACTGAAGCTTTCTTT
CDR3aa: CASTTTSTLNTEAFF

abundance: few
d_gene: TRBD2
v_gene: TRBV6-1
j_gene: TRBJ2-3
CDR3nt: TGTGCCAGCAGCGCCACTAGCGGGCGTGGGCCAGATACGCAGTATTTT
CDR3aa: CASSATSGRGPDTQYF

abundance: many
d_gene: TRBD1
v_gene: TRBV30
j_gene: TRBJ1-2
CDR3nt: TGTGCCTGGAGTGTCCGACAGGGAGGTGATGGCTACACCTTC
CDR3aa: CAWSVRQGGDGYTF

abundance: -
d_gene: TRBD1
v_gene: TRBV5-1
j_gene: TRBJ2-3
CDR3nt: TGCGCCAGCAGCTACGGGACAGAGGGCACAGATACGCAGTATTTT
CDR3aa: CASSYGTEGTDTQYF

abundance: -
d_gene: TRBD2
v_gene: TRBV6-1
j_gene: TRBJ2-5
CDR3nt: TGTGCCAGCAGTGTGACTAGCGGGAGGGCCTTGCAGACCCAGTACTTC
CDR3aa: CASSVTSGRALQTQYF

abundance: -
d_gene: TRBD2
v_gene: TRBV7-9
j_gene: TRBJ2-4
CDR3nt: TGTGCCAGCAGCTCTATGGGGACTAGCGGGATTGGAAACATTCAGTACTTC
CDR3aa: CASSSMGTSGIGNIQYF

abundance: many
d_gene: TRBD1
v_gene: TRBV11-3
j_gene: TRBJ2-7
CDR3nt: TGTGCCAGCAGCTTAGTGACAGGGGGCTACGAGCAGTACTTC
CDR3aa: CASSLVTGGYEQYF

abundance: many
d_gene: -
v_gene: TRBV20-1
j_gene: TRBJ2-7
CDR3nt: TGCAGTGCTAGCGGCAGGGTGGCCTATGTCGAGCAGTACTTC
CDR3aa: CSASGRVAYVEQYF

abundance: many
d_gene: -
v_gene: TRBV18
j_gene: TRBJ2-3
CDR3nt: TGTGCCAGCTCACCAGAGGGTACAGATACGCAGTATTTT
CDR3aa: CASSPEGTDTQYF

abundance: many
d_gene: -
v_gene: TRBV12-3/TRBV12-4
j_gene: TRBJ1-1
CDR3nt: TGTGCCAGCAAATCTGTCGGGGGGAGTACTGAAGCTTTCTTT
CDR3aa: CASKSVGGSTEAFF

abundance: many
d_gene: TRBD2
v_gene: TRBV30
j_gene: TRBJ2-7
CDR3nt: TGTGCCTGGAATCTAGCGGGGATCTCCTACGAGCAGTACTTC
CDR3aa: CAWNLAGISYEQYF

abundance: few
d_gene: -
v_gene: TRBV11-1
j_gene: TRBJ2-5
CDR3nt: TGTGCCAGCAGCTCCCCGGGAGCCCAAGAGACCCAGTACTTC
CDR3aa: CASSSPGAQETQYF

abundance: -
d_gene: -
v_gene: TRBV7-2
j_gene: TRBJ1-4
CDR3nt: TGTGCCAGCAGCTTAGGGCGGGGGGCAACTAATGAAAAACTGTTTTTT
CDR3aa: CASSLGRGATNEKLFF

abundance: many
d_gene: -
v_gene: TRBV24-1
j_gene: TRBJ2-1
CDR3nt: TGTGCCACCAGTGATTCAGTTAGCTCCTACAATGAGCAGTTCTTC
CDR3aa: CATSDSVSSYNEQFF

abundance: -
d_gene: -
v_gene: TRBV2
j_gene: TRBJ2-2
CDR3nt: TGTGCCAGCAGGAAGATGACCGGGGAGCTGTTTTTT
CDR3aa: CASRKMTGELFF

abundance: many
d_gene: -
v_gene: TRBV28
j_gene: TRBJ1-5
CDR3nt: TGTGCCAGCAAGCGACAGATAAATAGCAATCAGCCCCAGCATTTT
CDR3aa: CASKRQINSNQPQHF

abundance: -
d_gene: -
v_gene: TRBV5-6
j_gene: TRBJ1-1
CDR3nt: TGTGCCAGCAGCTTGGTGGCGGCCATGAACACTGAAGCTTTCTTT
CDR3aa: CASSLVAAMNTEAFF

abundance: -
d_gene: -
v_gene: TRBV5-4
j_gene: TRBJ2-2
CDR3nt: TGTGCCAGCAGCTCGGGGAAAACCGGGGAGCTGTTTTTT
CDR3aa: CASSSGKTGELFF

abundance: many
d_gene: TRBD2
v_gene: TRBV29-1
j_gene: TRBJ2-5
CDR3nt: TGCAGCGTTGAATCTAGCGGGGATGAGACCCAGTACTTC
CDR3aa: CSVESSGDETQYF

abundance: -
d_gene: -
v_gene: TRBV14
j_gene: TRBJ1-2
CDR3nt: TGTGCCAGCAGCCAAGTAGGAGGCAGATTCAACTATGGCTACACCTTC
CDR3aa: CASSQVGGRFNYGYTF

abundance: many
d_gene: -
v_gene: TRBV7-9
j_gene: TRBJ1-3
CDR3nt: TGTGCCAGCAGCTTAGAACAGGGAAACACCATATATTTT
CDR3aa: CASSLEQGNTIYF

abundance: -
d_gene: -
v_gene: TRBV27
j_gene: TRBJ1-1
CDR3nt: TGTGCCAGCAGTCTGACAGGTTATAACACTGAAGCTTTCTTT
CDR3aa: CASSLTGYNTEAFF

abundance: few
d_gene: -
v_gene: TRBV19
j_gene: TRBJ1-5
CDR3nt: TGTGCCAGTAGTACGGTCTTTTCAGGGAATCAGCCCCAGCATTTT
CDR3aa: CASSTVFSGNQPQHF

abundance: many
d_gene: -
v_gene: TRBV30
j_gene: TRBJ1-2
CDR3nt: TGTGCCTGGACACAGGGTTACTATGGCTACACCTTC
CDR3aa: CAWTQGYYGYTF

abundance: few
d_gene: TRBD1
v_gene: TRBV2
j_gene: TRBJ1-2
CDR3nt: TGTGCCACCCAATCGCCTGTCCGGGACAGGGGGCCCTATGGCTACACCTTC
CDR3aa: CATQSPVRDRGPYGYTF

abundance: -
d_gene: TRBD1
v_gene: TRBV28
j_gene: TRBJ1-5
CDR3nt: TGTGCCAGCACCAGATCCGGGACAGGGGGAGATAGCAATCAGCCCCAGCATTTT
CDR3aa: CASTRSGTGGDSNQPQHF

abundance: many
d_gene: TRBD1
v_gene: TRBV5-1
j_gene: TRBJ2-6
CDR3nt: TGCGCCAGCAGCGGTGGACAGGTAAACCCTTCTGGGGCCAACGTCCTGACTTTC
CDR3aa: CASSGGQVNPSGANVLTF

abundance: many
d_gene: TRBD1
v_gene: TRBV5-1
j_gene: TRBJ1-1
CDR3nt: TGCGCCAGCAGCCCGGGACAGCGGATGAACACTGAAGCTTTCTTT
CDR3aa: CASSPGQRMNTEAFF

abundance: many
d_gene: TRBD2
v_gene: TRBV6-1
j_gene: TRBJ2-5
CDR3nt: TGTGCCAGCACTGCGTCTAGCGGGGGCCGGGGGACCCAGTACTTC
CDR3aa: CASTASSGGRGTQYF

abundance: many
d_gene: -
v_gene: TRBV30
j_gene: TRBJ2-7
CDR3nt: TGTGCCTGGAGCCTCGGCCTCTCTTACGAGCAGTACTTC
CDR3aa: CAWSLGLSYEQYF

abundance: many
d_gene: TRBD2
v_gene: TRBV28
j_gene: TRBJ2-7
CDR3nt: TGTGCCAGCAGTTTGCCTAGCGGGTATTCCTCCTACGAGCAGTACTTC
CDR3aa: CASSLPSGYSSYEQYF

abundance: -
d_gene: -
v_gene: TRBV6-1
j_gene: TRBJ2-7
CDR3nt: TGTGCCAGCAGTGAACAGGTGTGGGAGCAGTACTTC
CDR3aa: CASSEQVWEQYF

abundance: -
d_gene: -
v_gene: TRBV5-4
j_gene: TRBJ2-5
CDR3nt: TGTGCCAGCAGCTTGGTGGACCGCCAAGAGACCCAGTACTTC
CDR3aa: CASSLVDRQETQYF

abundance: many
d_gene: -
v_gene: TRBV12-3/TRBV12-4
j_gene: TRBJ1-1
CDR3nt: TGTGCCAGCAGTCGGGCCGAGAACACTGAAGCTTTCTTT
CDR3aa: CASSRAENTEAFF

abundance: -
d_gene: -
v_gene: TRBV7-9
j_gene: TRBJ2-5
CDR3nt: TGTGCCAGCAGCTTATCAGGGGCGGGGGAGACCCAGTACTTC
CDR3aa: CASSLSGAGETQYF

abundance: few
d_gene: -
v_gene: TRBV30
j_gene: TRBJ1-2
CDR3nt: TGTGCCTGGAGTGTCGGCCGGCGTCGGTATGGCTACACCTTC
CDR3aa: CAWSVGRRRYGYTF

abundance: many
d_gene: TRBD1
v_gene: TRBV7-2
j_gene: TRBJ1-1
CDR3nt: TGTGCCAGCAGCCGGACGAAACAGGGGGCCGGTTTCTTT
CDR3aa: CASSRTKQGAGFF

abundance: -
d_gene: TRBD2
v_gene: TRBV6-4
j_gene: TRBJ2-1
CDR3nt: TGTGCCAGCAGTGACTCCGGGACTAGCGGGAGGAATGAGCAGTTCTTC
CDR3aa: CASSDSGTSGRNEQFF

abundance: many
d_gene: -
v_gene: TRBV9
j_gene: TRBJ2-7
CDR3nt: TGTGCCAGCAGCGTAGGTGAGGGCTACGAGCAGTACTTC
CDR3aa: CASSVGEGYEQYF

abundance: few
d_gene: -
v_gene: TRBV9
j_gene: TRBJ2-2
CDR3nt: TGTGCCAGCAGCGAATTCCGCATGAACACCGGGGAGCTGTTTTTT
CDR3aa: CASSEFRMNTGELFF

abundance: many
d_gene: -
v_gene: TRBV11-3
j_gene: TRBJ2-7
CDR3nt: TGTGCCAGCAGCGGTCGGGGGAGTCGCTACGAGCAGTACTTC
CDR3aa: CASSGRGSRYEQYF

abundance: many
d_gene: -
v_gene: TRBV7-9
j_gene: TRBJ1-3
CDR3nt: TGTGCCAGCAGCATCGCCGGGACTGCTGGAAACACCATATATTTT
CDR3aa: CASSIAGTAGNTIYF

abundance: -
d_gene: -
v_gene: TRBV20-1
j_gene: TRBJ2-1
CDR3nt: TGCAGTGCTGGCCCGACTAGTGGCGGTGAGCAGTTCTTC
CDR3aa: CSAGPTSGGEQFF

abundance: many
d_gene: -
v_gene: TRBV11-2
j_gene: TRBJ1-1
CDR3nt: TGTGCCAGCAGCTTAATGGGCAGCACAAACACTGAAGCTTTCTTT
CDR3aa: CASSLMGSTNTEAFF

abundance: many
d_gene: TRBD1
v_gene: TRBV6-1
j_gene: TRBJ1-5
CDR3nt: TGTGCCAGCAGTTCGACAGGGCCATATAGCAATCAGCCCCAGCATTTT
CDR3aa: CASSSTGPYSNQPQHF

abundance: -
d_gene: TRBD2
v_gene: TRBV7-3
j_gene: TRBJ2-3
CDR3nt: TGTGCCAGCAGCCCCCGCACTAGCGGGGGAGGAGATACGCAGTATTTT
CDR3aa: CASSPRTSGGGDTQYF

abundance: -
d_gene: TRBD1
v_gene: TRBV12-3/TRBV12-4
j_gene: TRBJ2-5
CDR3nt: TGTGCCAGCAGTCAACAGGGGTTTCGAGAGACCCAGTACTTC
CDR3aa: CASSQQGFRETQYF

abundance: few
d_gene: TRBD1
v_gene: TRBV20-1
j_gene: TRBJ1-2
CDR3nt: TGCAGTGCTGGGGGACAGGGGGCTCGGGGCTACACCTTC
CDR3aa: CSAGGQGARGYTF

abundance: -
d_gene: TRBD1
v_gene: TRBV19
j_gene: TRBJ2-6
CDR3nt: TGTGCCAGTACTAGGGACAGGGCGGGGGCCAACGTCCTGACTTTC
CDR3aa: CASTRDRAGANVLTF